Listed here is a single T cell receptor beta chain. The data belong to a study of T-cell memory formation after mild COVID-19. About the study: Clustering of TCRs was largely donor specific.

The CDR3 has 15 amino acids. The germline V gene encodes CDR1 MNHEY and CDR2 SVGAGI. Trimming took 2 bases from V and 8 from J; bases not matched to a gene: 9. TCRdb analysed the 5' RACE reads with MiXCR anew, one entry per CDR3 protein. The table lists a few hundred thousand distinct CDR3 sequences, approximately 15% of them singletons, with roughly 21% in the top ten. This receptor was taken from a young man who had mild COVID-19 (a few samples of this study predate the infection). Cell type and time point are not known. The sample consisted of PBMCs or a T cell subset sorted from them (not recorded which). The chain couples TRBV6-5 to TRBJ1-2; 9 nucleotides match TRBD1. CDR3 sequence: CASSYDQQGADGYTF. CDR3 coding DNA: TGTGCCAGCAGTTACGATCAACAGGGGGCCGACGGCTACACCTTC.